The 16 T cell receptor beta chains given below trace back to one sample, sequenced in a study of CD8 T cells in ankylosing spondylitis. TCRdb fed the 5' RACE reads into MiXCR, producing one record per CDR3 protein. The table has about 160,000 distinct CDR3 sequences, more than 40% seen once; the top ten hold about 15%. Material: synovial fluid, either unsorted or a sorted T cell fraction (not recorded which). The receptors here all came from a male donor with ankylosing spondylitis.

J is TRBJ2-7 and V is TRBV2, with TRBD1 identical over 7 bases. Germline CDR1 reads SNHLY; CDR2 reads FYNNEI. Unmatched junction bases numbered 6, after V lost 3 bases and J lost 4 bases. The CDR3 sequence is 14 residues long. The CDR3 reads CASSEGQTAYEQYF. The CDR3 nucleotides read TGTGCCAGCAGTGAGGGACAGACAGCTTACGAGCAGTACTTC.

This clonotype was seen more than once but under ten times. The chain has TRBV7-4 and TRBJ1-1; D uncertain. In germline, CDR1 is SGHVT, CDR2 SQSDAQ. Trimming removed 6 bases at V and 6 bases at J, with 14 bases between. The length of the CDR3 is 13 residues. The CDR3 loop reads CASSWEAGAEAFF. CDR3 DNA sequence: TGTGCCAGCAGTTGGGAAGCCGGGGCTGAAGCTTTCTTT.

This clonotype was detected a few times. This chain links TRBV10-3 with TRBJ2-7; weak D call: TRBD2 (5 bases). The CDR3 runs 15 residues. Germline-derived CDR1 and CDR2 are ENHRY and SYGVKD. The germline V and J ends were trimmed by 6 bases and 3 bases, with 18 bases remaining between them. The CDR3 protein is CAIRTGLRGFYEQYF. The CDR3 DNA sequence: TGTGCCATCAGGACTGGACTTAGAGGCTTCTACGAGCAGTACTTC.

This clonotype appeared a few times. V usage is TRBV18 and J usage is TRBJ2-6; maybe TRBD2 (5 bases). The V end lost 0 bases, the J end lost 0 bases, and 6 bases lay between the germline ends. Germline V CDR1 and CDR2: KGHSH, LQKENI. The CDR3 contains 16 residues. The chain's CDR3 is CASSPPGSSGANVLTF. The CDR3 DNA sequence: TGTGCCAGCTCACCACCAGGGAGCTCTGGGGCCAACGTCCTGACTTTC.

In this sample, this clonotype turned up once. The chain has TRBV20-1 and TRBJ1-1; D unresolved. V was pared by 0 bases and J by 7 bases, with 12 bases between. Germline CDR1 DFQATT, CDR2 SNEGSKA (reference sequence). The CDR3 covers 13 residues. The CDR3 DNA reads TGCAGTGCTAGAGATTTTGAGGCGGGTGAAGCTTTCTTT. Residues: CSARDFEAGEAFF.

The chain joins TRBV3-1 to TRBJ1-2, with unresolved D. The ends were cut back, 0 bases at V and 0 bases at J, with 26 bases in the middle. The CDR3 has 21 amino acids. The germline gives CDR1 LGHDT, CDR2 YNNKEL (reference sequence). CDR3: CASSQDNNPVAERFPNYGYTF. The CDR3 DNA follows: TGTGCCAGCAGCCAAGATAATAATCCAGTGGCAGAACGGTTTCCTAACTATGGCTACACCTTC. Drawing the rest from reference TRBV3-1 and TRBJ1-2, the complete variable domain is DTAVSQTPKYLVTQMGNDKSIKCEQNLGHDTMYWYKQDSKKFLKIMFSYNNKELIINETVPNRFSPKSPDKAHLNLHINSLELGDSAVYFCASSQDNNPVAERFPNYGYTFGSGTRLTVV.

The chain employs TRBV11-2 and TRBJ2-1; 10 bases align to TRBD2. Looked up from germline, CDR1 is SGHAT and CDR2 is FQNNGV. V gave up 7 bases and J gave up 2 bases; unmatched junction bases: 17. The CDR3 has 19 amino acids. The DNA of the CDR3 is TGTGCCAGCACCATGGGGCTAGCGGGGGTTGTTGGACCCTACAATGAGCAGTTCTTC. Translated, it gives CASTMGLAGVVGPYNEQFF.

This clonotype was seen only a few times. The chain couples TRBV12-3 or TRBV12-4 to TRBJ1-4; D not certain. The V end was cut by 5 bases, the J end by 5 bases, with 15 bases between. The CDR3 runs 15 residues. CDR3: CASSPESRPNEKLFF. CDR3 bases: TGTGCCAGCAGTCCCGAGAGTAGGCCGAATGAAAAACTGTTTTTT.

This clonotype was detected a few times. The chain combines TRBV28 with TRBJ1-6; 8 positions agree with TRBD1. The CDR3 runs 14 residues. Unmatched junction bases numbered 4, after V lost 3 bases and J lost 9 bases. Germline values: CDR1 MDHEN, CDR2 SYDVKM. This CDR3 is CASSLGQEVSPLHF. DNA of the CDR3: TGTGCCAGCAGTTTGGGACAGGAGGTTTCACCCCTCCACTTT.

The chain combines TRBV11-2 with TRBJ2-1; D may be TRBD2 (6 bases). Germline V gene lookup returns CDR1 SGHAT and CDR2 FQNNGV. This CDR3 spans 13 amino acids. Deletions cut 5 bases from V and 4 bases from J, with 9 bases between. CDR3 coding DNA: TGTGCCAGCAGCGAACGGGGGTACAATGAGCAGTTCTTC. Its translation is CASSERGYNEQFF. Drawing the rest from reference TRBV11-2 and TRBJ2-1, the complete variable domain is EAGVAQSPRYKIIEKRQSVAFWCNPISGHATLYWYQQILGQGPKLLIQFQNNGVVDDSQLPKDRFSAERLKGVDSTLKIQPAKLEDSAVYLCASSERGYNEQFFGPGTRLTVL.

The chain couples TRBV5-1 to TRBJ1-2; perhaps TRBD1 as D (5 bases). Germline CDR1 SGHRS, CDR2 YFSETQ. CDR3 length: 13 amino acids. Trimming pared 0 bases from V and 9 bases from J, leaving 12 bases between. This CDR3 is CASSLVSWGSYTF. CDR3 coding DNA: TGCGCCAGCAGCTTGGTCAGTTGGGGCAGCTACACCTTC.

The sample holds a few counts of this clonotype. The rearrangement uses TRBV7-9 and TRBJ2-7; D is perhaps TRBD1 (5 bases). The V gene's germline CDR1 is SEHNR and CDR2 FQNEAQ (reference sequence). V shed 8 bases and J shed 3 bases, with 14 bases lying between them. The CDR3 totals 13 residues. For the CDR3, the DNA is TGTGCCAGCGGTGCAGGGATGGGCTACGAGCAGTACTTC. Its translation is CASGAGMGYEQYF.

The chain is built from TRBV5-1 and TRBJ2-1, with 11 bases that match TRBD2. The CDR3 has 17 amino acids. V trimming: 6 bases; J trimming: 0 bases; junction bases outside the gene matches: 8. Germline CDR1 and CDR2: SGHRS and YFSETQ. The CDR3 loop is CASTLAGAQSSYNEQFF. CDR3 coding DNA: TGCGCCAGCACACTAGCGGGAGCGCAAAGCTCCTACAATGAGCAGTTCTTC.

There are a few counts of this clonotype. The chain has TRBV7-9 and TRBJ1-2; the D is unclear. The germline V and J ends were trimmed by 1 base and 5 bases, with 8 bases remaining between them. CDR1 is SEHNR, CDR2 FQNEAQ, per germline (reference sequence). The CDR3 spans 13 residues. The CDR3 sequence: CASSLVPLYGYTF. CDR3 nucleotide sequence: TGTGCCAGCAGCTTAGTACCTCTATATGGCTACACCTTC.

The genes are TRBV12-3 or TRBV12-4 and TRBJ2-7; D ambiguous. V lost 3 bases and J lost 2, with 17 bases in between. This CDR3 comprises 16 residues. The CDR3 here is CASSFRRGLKTYEQYF. CDR3 nucleotide sequence: TGTGCCAGCAGTTTTCGCCGTGGTCTGAAGACCTACGAGCAGTACTTC.

This clonotype came up a few times. The chain links TRBV20-1 to TRBJ2-1; no firm D call. V was cut by 5 bases and J by 5 bases, with 13 bases left in between. CDR3 length equals 13 residues. Germline CDR1 DFQATT, CDR2 SNEGSKA (reference sequence). The CDR3 DNA reads TGCAGTGCTCCCTCGGGCTACCACAATGAGCAGTTCTTC. Its translation is CSAPSGYHNEQFF.